One sample yielded the 13 T cell receptor beta chains listed below, sequenced in a study of OX40 agonist ivuxolimab in advanced cancers. Assay used: immunoSEQ multiplex PCR; TCRdb lists only in-frame clones, some missing. Among 50,000 to 70,000 clones listed, 80% to 90% were seen once. This material consisted of CD4+ or CD8+ T cells sorted from blood, taken in a trial of the OX40 agonist ivuxolimab. The receptors shown here come from an adult with an advanced solid tumor such as melanoma, head and neck, liver or kidney cancer.

The CDR3 DNA reads as TGTGCCAGCAGCTTCCCGACAGGGGCTAACAATGAGCAGTTCTTC. Translated, it gives CASSFPTGANNEQFF. This sequence joins TRBV5-6 and TRBJ2-1, with 8 positions matching TRBD1. V lost 2 bases to trimming and J lost 5 bases; unmatched junction nucleotides: 6. CDR1 is SGHDT and CDR2 is YYEEEE in the germline V gene. This CDR3 is built from 15 residues.

The chain joins TRBV7-9 to TRBJ2-3; a weak D match, TRBD1 (5 bases). The V end lost 5 bases, the J end lost 1 base, and 13 bases lay between the germline ends. The CDR3 runs to 15 residues. Looked up from germline, CDR1 is SEHNR and CDR2 is FQNEAQ (reference sequence). In DNA, the CDR3 is TGTGCCAGCAGCCCCGGGCAGGGCGGCACAGATACGCAGTATTTT. It yields the protein CASSPGQGGTDTQYF.

This sequence joins TRBV10-3 and TRBJ2-5; D unclear. V was pared by 4 bases and J by 5 bases, with 8 bases between. This CDR3 contains 12 residues. Germline CDR1 is ENHRY and CDR2 is SYGVKD. The CDR3 is CAISAGGETQYF. The CDR3 nucleotides read TGTGCCATCAGTGCTGGTGGGGAGACCCAGTACTTC.

The V and J genes are TRBV4-2 and TRBJ1-1; a weak D match, TRBD1 (6 bases). V was cut by 0 bases and J by 3 bases, with 14 bases left in between. Germline-derived CDR1 and CDR2 are LGHNA and YNFKEQ. This CDR3 region has 16 residues. CDR3 sequence: CASSQEAGDLYTEAFF. DNA of the CDR3: TGTGCCAGCAGCCAAGAAGCAGGGGATTTATACACTGAAGCTTTCTTT.

The V call is TRBV7-9, the J call TRBJ2-2, with 7 bases fitting TRBD1. The V and J ends lost 5 bases and 2 bases, in that order; junction bases with no gene match: 11. The germline CDR1 and CDR2 sequences are SEHNR and FQNEAQ (reference sequence). The CDR3 contains 17 residues. The CDR3: CASSRRNRDSNTGELFF. Written as DNA, the CDR3 is TGTGCCAGCAGCCGTAGAAATCGGGACAGCAACACCGGGGAGCTGTTTTTT. The full variable domain, with the rest looked up from reference TRBV7-9 and TRBJ2-2, is DTGVSQNPRHKITKRGQNVTFRCDPISEHNRLYWYRQTLGQGPEFLTYFQNEAQLEKSRLLSDRFSAERPKGSFSTLEIQRTEQGDSAMYLCASSRRNRDSNTGELFFGEGSRLTVL.

The chain has TRBV2 and TRBJ2-7, with no clear D. This CDR3 has 12 amino acids. Germline V gene data show CDR1 as SNHLY and CDR2 as FYNNEI. Trimming pared 8 bases from V and 0 bases from J, leaving 8 bases between. Here the CDR3 DNA reads TGTGCCAGCGGCGGTAGCTCCTACGAGCAGTACTTC. This sequence encodes CASGGSSYEQYF.

The V call is TRBV25-1, the J call TRBJ2-3; possibly TRBD2 for D (6 bases). Trimming took off 2 bases at V and 4 bases at J, with 22 bases between the two ends. CDR3 length: 18 residues. CDR1 MGHDK and CDR2 SYGVNS come from the germline V gene. CDR3 nucleotide sequence: TGTGCCAGCAGTGAAGCCCGCCGTTGGGACTTCCCTTCAGATACGCAGTATTTT. As protein: CASSEARRWDFPSDTQYF.

This chain joins TRBV19 and TRBJ1-5, with unresolved D. The CDR3 is 12 amino acids. Per germline, CDR1 LNHDA and CDR2 SQIVND (reference sequence). Between the trimmed V and J ends, which lost 5 bases and 3 bases, there was a span of 5 bases. CDR3 amino acids: CASSFYNQPQHF. CDR3 sequence (DNA): TGTGCCAGTAGTTTCTACAATCAGCCCCAGCATTTT.

This rearrangement joins TRBV2 to TRBJ2-5; D is unresolved. Germline V gives CDR1 SNHLY, CDR2 FYNNEI. The CDR3 totals 13 residues. V lost 7 bases and J 4 bases, leaving 13 bases between the germline ends. This CDR3 reads CASNDEQRETQYF. CDR3 sequence (DNA): TGTGCCAGCAATGACGAACAGAGAGAGACCCAGTACTTC.

Notes on this clone: Here the CDR3 omits its conserved ending phenylalanine or tryptophan, so a read error is the likely source. The chain uses TRBV7-6 and TRBJ2-7, with 7 bases lining up with TRBD1. Germline V gene lookup returns CDR1 SGHVS and CDR2 FNYEAQ. CDR3 length: 16 residues. The junction had 13 bases not matched to a gene; V was cut back by 2 bases and J by 6 bases. The CDR3 is CASSLQTGPYTSEQYL. In nucleotides, the CDR3 is TGTGCCAGCAGCTTACAGACAGGGCCCTACACCTCCGAGCAGTACCTC.

This rearrangement joins TRBV5-1 to TRBJ1-2, with a weak D call TRBD1 (5 bases). CDR3 length equals 15 residues. Germline V gene sequence: CDR1 SGHRS, CDR2 YFSETQ. Trimming cost V 0 bases and J 0 bases, with 9 bases left between them. DNA for the CDR3: TGCGCCAGCAGCTTGGTTGGAGGGGCTAACTATGGCTACACCTTC. Amino acids: CASSLVGGANYGYTF.

This chain links TRBV7-2 with TRBJ2-3, with D possibly being TRBD1 (6 bases). The CDR3 contains 13 residues. The germline gives CDR1 SGHTA, CDR2 FQGNSA. Trimming pared 6 bases from V and 6 bases from J, leaving 13 bases between. Written as DNA, the CDR3 is TGTGCCAGCAGTTCCCCAGGGGTGGATACGCAGTATTTT. Encoded protein: CASSSPGVDTQYF.

This rearrangement joins TRBV6-1 to TRBJ1-4; D is possibly TRBD1 (6 bases). This CDR3 comprises 17 residues. Trimming stripped 0 bases from V and 6 bases from J, with 17 bases between. Germline V gene data show CDR1 as MNHNS and CDR2 as SASEGT. CDR3 coding DNA: TGTGCCAGCAGTGAAGCGCTAAGTGGACAGTCAGATGAAAAACTGTTTTTT. It codes for CASSEALSGQSDEKLFF.